The T cell receptor (beta chain) under discussion was sequenced for a study of Ad26.COV2.S vaccination and SARS-CoV-2 variants. The ends were cut back, 2 bases at V and 8 bases at J, with 7 bases in the middle. The germline CDR1 and CDR2 sequences are MNHEY and SVGEGT. The CDR3 is 13 amino acids. Noted treatment: around 19 received Ad26.COV2.S at low or high dose, single or two shots; 5 received placebo; per-sample allocation not given. Sampling took place 63 days after the first vaccine or placebo injection. As to this clone: Its antigen is unknown.

Findings and caveats of the study: Assessments of TCR breadth and depth may have underestimated the total T cell responses. Following vaccination, spike-specific CD8+ and CD4+ T cell responses reportedly exhibited substantial breadth.

The protocol was immunoSEQ multiplex PCR, while the TCRdb copy is restricted to in-frame clones and leaves out a portion. The sample holds approximately 400,000 clones, 83% seen once. The chain recombines TRBV6-2 or TRBV6-3 with TRBJ1-6; D is unresolved. Specimen: peripheral blood, collected in a trial of Ad26.COV2.S vaccine versus placebo. The sequence derives from a person aged 18-65 years who received the Ad26.COV2.S COVID-19 vaccine or a placebo. The CDR3 coding sequence is TGTGCCAGCAGTTACGAGCCGGATTCACCCCTCCACTTT. Amino acid sequence: CASSYEPDSPLHF.